These 26 T cell receptor beta chains share one sample of origin, sequenced in a study of OX40 agonist ivuxolimab in advanced cancers. The assay was immunoSEQ multiplex PCR, and TCRdb's table has in-frame clones only and misses some. The sample gives about 80,000 clones, approximately 90% of which show up once; around 0.75% is in the top ten. The specimen comprised CD4+ or CD8+ T cells sorted from blood, sampled in a trial of the OX40 agonist ivuxolimab. These TCRs come from an adult with an advanced solid tumor such as melanoma, head and neck, liver or kidney cancer.

The rearrangement links TRBV28 to TRBJ1-5, with D hard to call. In germline, CDR1 is MDHEN, CDR2 SYDVKM. The CDR3 covers 12 residues. The germline V and J ends were trimmed by 2 bases and 10 bases, with 9 bases remaining between them. In nucleotides, the CDR3 is TGTGCCAGCAGTTTACCCTCCGGTCCCCAGCATTTT. Its protein is CASSLPSGPQHF.

J is TRBJ2-1 and V is TRBV7-6; a possible D gene is TRBD1 (5 bases). V was pared by 4 bases and J by 0 bases, with 10 bases between. Germline assignment: CDR1 SGHVS and CDR2 FNYEAQ. The CDR3 spans 15 residues. DNA of the CDR3: TGTGCCAGCAGCTATTTAGGGGACTCCTACAATGAGCAGTTCTTC. Amino acid sequence: CASSYLGDSYNEQFF.

V is TRBV5-6 and J is TRBJ2-6, with D possibly being TRBD1 (6 bases). The CDR3 loop spans 15 amino acids. Trimming pared 5 bases from V and 2 bases from J, leaving 11 bases between. Germline-derived CDR1 and CDR2 are SGHDT and YYEEEE. The CDR3 here is CASSYRATGANVLTF. DNA for the CDR3: TGTGCCAGCAGTTACAGGGCTACTGGGGCCAACGTCCTGACTTTC.

The J gene is TRBJ2-3, the V gene TRBV28; 8 positions match TRBD2. V lost 5 bases to trimming and J lost 5 bases; unmatched junction nucleotides: 15. The germline CDR1 and CDR2 sequences are MDHEN and SYDVKM. The CDR3 consists of 17 residues. The CDR3 spells CASSPPATGGPGDTQYF. The CDR3 DNA reads as TGTGCCAGCAGTCCCCCAGCTACGGGAGGGCCGGGAGATACGCAGTATTTT.

The V gene is TRBV18, the J gene TRBJ2-2; D not certain. Trimming shortened V by 6 bases and J by 4 bases, and 12 bases separated the two germline ends. This CDR3 comprises 14 residues. Germline V gene data show CDR1 as KGHSH and CDR2 as LQKENI. The CDR3 DNA reads TGTGCCAGCTCCCCTACCTCTAGCACCGGGGAGCTGTTTTTT. Protein product: CASSPTSSTGELFF.

This clone was observed a single time. The genes are TRBV4-1 and TRBJ2-5, with D perhaps matching TRBD2 (6 bases). The germline gives CDR1 MGHRA, CDR2 YSYEKL. The CDR3 is 14 residues long. Deletions cut 3 bases from V and 5 bases from J, with 13 bases between. The CDR3 is CASSHLRGGETQYF. The CDR3 bases are TGCGCCAGCAGCCATCTCCGTGGAGGGGAGACCCAGTACTTC.

The chain recombines TRBV5-8 with TRBJ2-7; tentatively, D is TRBD1 (6 bases). CDR1 and CDR2 from the germline V gene are SGHTS and YDEGEE. Trimming took 0 bases from V and 5 from J, leaving 18 bases between them. This CDR3 has 16 amino acids. Written as DNA, the CDR3 is TGTGCCAGCAGCTTGGTGATTAACAGGGCGAGTGACGAGCAGTACTTC. It specifies CASSLVINRASDEQYF.

Only one count was recorded for this clone. The genes are TRBV27 and TRBJ2-5; 10 bases fit TRBD1. After removal of 5 bases from V and 5 bases from J, the junction contained 5 bases not matched to a gene. This CDR3 contains 14 residues. Germline V gene lookup returns CDR1 MNHEY and CDR2 SMNVEV (reference sequence). In DNA form, the CDR3 reads TGTGCCAGCAGTCGACAGGGGGCTTGGGAGACCCAGTACTTC. It codes for CASSRQGAWETQYF.

The rearrangement uses TRBV5-1 and TRBJ2-5; possibly TRBD2 for D (5 bases). Germline V lookup: CDR1 SGHRS, CDR2 YFSETQ. The CDR3 is made up of 16 amino acids. Trimming left V 0 bases short and J 0 bases short, with 12 bases between. The CDR3 nucleotides read TGCGCCAGCAGCTTGGCAGTGCGGCGGGACCAAGAGACCCAGTACTTC. It specifies CASSLAVRRDQETQYF. Supplemented by reference TRBV5-1 and TRBJ2-5, the full variable domain reads KAGVTQTPRYLIKTRGQQVTLSCSPISGHRSVSWYQQTPGQGLQFLFEYFSETQRNKGNFPGRFSGRQFSNSRSEMNVSTLELGDSALYLCASSLAVRRDQETQYFGPGTRLLVL.

The J gene is TRBJ2-1, the V gene TRBV5-1; D unclear. The CDR3 has 16 amino acids. V was pared by 1 base and J by 0 bases, with 11 bases between. Germline CDR1 is SGHRS and CDR2 is YFSETQ. Here the CDR3 reads CASSLMARSSYNEQFF. In DNA form, the CDR3 reads TGCGCCAGCAGCTTGATGGCGCGGAGCTCCTACAATGAGCAGTTCTTC.

The chain recombines TRBV28 with TRBJ1-5, with D possibly being TRBD1 (6 bases). Between the trimmed V and J ends, which lost 2 bases and 1 base, there was a span of 18 bases. The germline V gene has CDR1 MDHEN and CDR2 SYDVKM. The CDR3 runs to 18 residues. CDR3 in amino acids: CASSLDRLHSLSNQPQHF. CDR3 coding DNA: TGTGCCAGCAGTTTAGACAGGCTTCACTCCTTGAGCAATCAGCCCCAGCATTTT. The complete variable domain, with remaining parts taken from reference TRBV28 and TRBJ1-5, reads DVKVTQSSRYLVKRTGEKVFLECVQDMDHENMFWYRQDPGLGLRLIYFSYDVKMKEKGDIPEGYSVSREKKERFSLILESASTNQTSMYLCASSLDRLHSLSNQPQHFGDGTRLSIL.

V gene TRBV9 combines with J gene TRBJ1-2, with TRBD1 matching 7 bases. Trimming removed 3 bases from V and 1 base from J; junction bases left unmatched: 9. The CDR3 consists of 16 residues. Germline V lookup: CDR1 SGDLS, CDR2 YYNGEE. The CDR3 sequence is CASSADPGQLNYGYTF. The CDR3 coding sequence is TGTGCCAGCAGCGCAGATCCGGGACAGCTTAACTATGGCTACACCTTC.

Only a few counts were recorded for this clone. The chain employs TRBV6-5 and TRBJ2-7; 10 nucleotides match TRBD2. The CDR3 is made up of 15 amino acids. J gave up 6 bases and V 6 bases, and 11 bases lay outside the gene matches. Looked up from germline, CDR1 is MNHEY and CDR2 is SVGAGI. The CDR3 sequence is CASSPPGLAVGEQYF. The DNA for the CDR3 is TGTGCCAGCAGCCCACCCGGACTAGCGGTTGGCGAGCAGTACTTC.

With respect to this clone: The DNA is left out, because the CDR3 cannot be placed on it with certainty; the CDR3 is given as TCRdb lists it. This chain connects TRBV21-1 to TRBJ2-1. TRBV21-1 is a documented pseudogene. 16 amino acids form the CDR3, both terminal residues included. The CDR3 here is CASSKVGLGSYNEQFF.

CDR3 in amino acids: CASSNFRGRADQPQHF. CDR3 sequence (DNA): TGTGCCAGTAGTAATTTCCGCGGCAGGGCGGATCAGCCCCAGCATTTT. This sequence joins TRBV19 and TRBJ1-5; the D gene is possibly TRBD1 (5 bases). The CDR3 runs to 16 residues. The germline V gene has CDR1 LNHDA and CDR2 SQIVND (reference sequence). V lost 4 bases to trimming and J lost 5 bases, with 18 bases between them.

Written as DNA, the CDR3 is TGTGCCAGCAGCTTAGCGGGAGCCTACGAGCAGTACTTC. Translation gives CASSLAGAYEQYF. The chain is built from TRBV7-6 and TRBJ2-7, with D tentatively TRBD2 (5 bases). The germline V gene encodes CDR1 SGHVS and CDR2 FNYEAQ. The germline V and J ends were trimmed by 0 bases and 2 bases, with 5 bases remaining between them. The CDR3 covers 13 residues.

This rearrangement joins TRBV5-1 to TRBJ2-7; TRBD2 might be the D (6 bases). CDR3 length equals 15 residues. Looked up from germline, CDR1 is SGHRS and CDR2 is YFSETQ. V was shortened by 2 bases and J by 0 bases, with 12 bases between the two germline ends. This chain's CDR3 is CASSFGGKGSYEQYF. CDR3 in DNA: TGCGCCAGCAGCTTTGGGGGGAAGGGCTCCTACGAGCAGTACTTC.

The chain is built from TRBV9 and TRBJ2-7, with D maybe TRBD1 (6 bases). Germline lookup yields CDR1 SGDLS and CDR2 YYNGEE. Trimming removed 3 bases at V and 5 bases at J, with 15 bases between. CDR3 length: 14 residues. In DNA, the CDR3 is TGTGCCAGCAGCGCGGACAGTTCCATCAACGAGCAGTACTTC. This gives the protein CASSADSSINEQYF. The full variable domain, completed using reference TRBV9 and TRBJ2-7, is DSGVTQTPKHLITATGQRVTLRCSPRSGDLSVYWYQQSLDQGLQFLIQYYNGEERAKGNILERFSAQQFPDLHSELNLSSLELGDSALYFCASSADSSINEQYFGPGTRLTVT.

This chain uses TRBV6-4 with TRBJ1-5; D gene unclear. The CDR3 consists of 14 residues. The V gene's germline CDR1 is MRHNA and CDR2 SNTAGT. Trimming stripped 1 base from V and 2 bases from J, with 6 bases between. The CDR3 here is CASSDLQRNQPQHF. Here the CDR3 DNA reads TGTGCCAGCAGTGACTTGCAGCGCAATCAGCCCCAGCATTTT.

The CDR3 DNA reads as TGTGCCAGCAGCTCAAGGACAGGGGTAAACACTGAAGCTTTCTTT. Its translation: CASSSRTGVNTEAFF. The chain combines TRBV7-8 with TRBJ1-1; 9 bases fit TRBD1. This CDR3 is built from 15 residues. Per the germline V gene, CDR1 is SGHVS and CDR2 is FQNEAQ. V shed 4 bases, J shed 2 bases, and the junction held 5 bases outside the gene matches. The full variable domain, completed using reference TRBV7-8 and TRBJ1-1, is GAGVSQSPRYKVAKRGQDVALRCDPISGHVSLFWYQQALGQGPEFLTYFQNEAQLDKSGLPSDRFFAERPEGSVSTLKIQRTQQEDSAVYLCASSSRTGVNTEAFFGQGTRLTVV.

The chain couples TRBV7-9 to TRBJ2-1; the match to TRBD2 covers 11 bases. V shed 4 bases, J shed 7 bases, and the junction held 15 bases outside the gene matches. Germline V gene lookup returns CDR1 SEHNR and CDR2 FQNEAQ (reference sequence). The CDR3 sequence is 18 residues long. The CDR3 coding sequence is TGTGCCAGCAGCTCCTGGGGCAGTCTAGCGGGAGGTAGAAATGAGCAGTTCTTC. As protein: CASSSWGSLAGGRNEQFF.

The chain combines TRBV9 with TRBJ1-3; no definite D call. Germline V gene lookup returns CDR1 SGDLS and CDR2 YYNGEE. The V end was cut by 6 bases, the J end by 4 bases, with 11 bases between. The CDR3 length is 13 residues. The CDR3 loop reads CASTPLVGNTIYF. The DNA for the CDR3 is TGTGCCAGCACCCCGTTGGTCGGAAACACCATATATTTT.

This clone was seen a few times. No conserved phenylalanine or tryptophan ends this CDR3, so it is likely a read error. It is unclear where the CDR3 begins or ends on the DNA, so no DNA is shown, and the CDR3 is as TCRdb lists it. The gene calls are TRBV5-6 and TRBJ2-7; TRBD1, as called in the table, went unchecked against the DNA. Looked up from germline, CDR1 is SGHDT and CDR2 is YYEEEE. Counting both end residues, the CDR3 totals 10 amino acids. CDR3 in amino acids: CASSLGTGNL.

The chain joins TRBV19 to TRBJ2-6; no definite D call. Between the trimmed V and J ends, which lost 5 bases and 1 base, there was a span of 3 bases. The CDR3 extends over 13 amino acids. Germline V gene lookup returns CDR1 LNHDA and CDR2 SQIVND (reference sequence). CDR3 nucleotides: TGTGCCAGTAGTCAGTCTGGGGCCAACGTCCTGACTTTC. It encodes CASSQSGANVLTF.

The V gene is TRBV5-1, the J gene TRBJ2-5; TRBD1 is a possible D gene (6 bases). V was cut by 5 bases and J by 2 bases, with 19 bases left in between. The CDR3 extends over 16 amino acids. The germline gives CDR1 SGHRS, CDR2 YFSETQ. CDR3 in amino acids: CASRRRTGTLQETQYF. The CDR3 DNA reads as TGCGCCAGCAGAAGACGTACAGGGACCTTACAAGAGACCCAGTACTTC.

This rearrangement joins TRBV5-1 to TRBJ1-2, with a weak D call TRBD1 (6 bases). Germline CDR1 SGHRS, CDR2 YFSETQ. This CDR3 spans 14 amino acids. Deletions cut 4 bases from V and 2 bases from J, with 12 bases between. CDR3 in DNA: TGCGCCAGCAGCCAGGGACACCGGAACTATGGCTACACCTTC. Residues: CASSQGHRNYGYTF.